The 5 T cell receptor beta chains in this list originate from one sample, sequenced in a study of blood T cell repertoires in COVID-19. Generated by immunoSEQ multiplex PCR, the TCRdb table keeps only in-frame clones and is missing some. This sample has tens of thousands of clones, with 75% to 90% found just once. Sequencing was done on a sample of peripheral blood. The receptors derive from a man in his 60s with COVID-19, enrolled during active disease.

About this clone: Different DNA sequences within this sample yield the same CDR3. This chain links TRBV5-1 with TRBJ1-5; TRBD1 aligns across 7 bases. Germline V CDR1 and CDR2: SGHRS, YFSETQ. The length of the CDR3 is 14 residues. Trimming took 0 bases from V and 5 from J; bases not matched to a gene: 2. CDR3 amino acids: CASSLEGGDQPQHF. DNA for the CDR3: TGCGCCAGCAGCTTGGAAGGGGGCGATCAGCCCCAGCATTTT.

V is TRBV12-3 or TRBV12-4 and J is TRBJ2-5, with D unclear. The CDR3 consists of 13 residues. Trimming pared 7 bases from V and 3 bases from J, leaving 12 bases between. CDR3 nucleotide sequence: TGTGCCAGCACCACGATAACTGAAGAGACCCAGTACTTC. As protein: CASTTITEETQYF.

This chain connects TRBV6-5 to TRBJ2-7, with D possibly being TRBD1 (6 bases). V shed 5 bases and J shed 0 bases, with 11 bases lying between them. CDR3 length equals 14 residues. The germline CDR1 and CDR2 sequences are MNHEY and SVGAGI. The CDR3 reads CASSKDSLSYEQYF. CDR3 nucleotide sequence: TGTGCCAGCAGTAAGGACAGCCTCTCCTACGAGCAGTACTTC.

V gene TRBV15 combines with J gene TRBJ2-7; D perhaps matches TRBD1 (6 bases). The CDR3 totals 17 residues. In germline, CDR1 is LNHNV, CDR2 YYDKDF (reference sequence). V gave up 0 bases and J gave up 3 bases, with 18 bases separating them. Here the CDR3 DNA reads TGTGCCACCAGCAGAGATGGGGGCCCCGCTTTTGACTACGAGCAGTACTTC. It yields the protein CATSRDGGPAFDYEQYF.

The V call is TRBV3-1 (or the pseudogene TRBV3-2), the J call TRBJ2-1, with D unclear. V was cut by 4 bases and J by 8 bases, with 6 bases left in between. This CDR3 is 11 amino acids long. Germline CDR1 is LGHDT and CDR2 is YNNKEL (reference sequence). The CDR3 coding sequence is TGTGCCAGCAGCCTCGCGGATGAGCAGTTCTTC. It codes for CASSLADEQFF.